One and the same sample provided the 4 T cell receptor beta chains below, sequenced in a study of blood T cell repertoires in COVID-19 (dated by TCRdb to 2019 to 2021). Library prep was done by the immunoSEQ multiplex PCR assay. This immuneACCESS table, as held by TCRdb, lists in-frame sequences with V and J called but not all clones. Of the missing ones, under half trace to an unresolved V gene in checked studies; the others have no known cause. The sample contains some 140,000 clones, 75% to 95% of them found a single time. Under 0.6% of the sample lies in the top ten. The sequenced material came from peripheral blood. Receptors were obtained from a man in his fifties or sixties with acute or convalescent COVID-19.

The rearrangement joins TRBV7-3 to TRBJ1-2; TRBD1 might be the D (5 bases). V dropped 5 bases and J dropped 7 bases, with 20 bases sitting between them. Germline V lookup: CDR1 SGHTA, CDR2 FQGTGA. CDR3 size: 15 residues. CDR3 nucleotides: TGTGCCAGCAGCCCCCTGGGCCAGGGCTTTGGTGGCTACACCTTC. Its protein is CASSPLGQGFGGYTF.

This chain uses TRBV9 with TRBJ1-6; possibly TRBD1 for D (5 bases). CDR1 SGDLS and CDR2 YYNGEE come from the germline V gene. V was trimmed by 3 bases and J by 10 bases, leaving 17 bases between them. The length of the CDR3 is 15 residues. The CDR3 nucleotides are TGTGCCAGCAGCGCGAGCAGTCAGGGTGGGTCACCCCTCCACTTT. Amino acids: CASSASSQGGSPLHF.

The genes are TRBV12-5 and TRBJ1-2; 7 nucleotides align to TRBD1. CDR3 length equals 14 residues. J lost 7 bases, V lost 4 bases, and 9 bases had no gene match. Germline V CDR1 and CDR2: LGHNT, FRNRAP. The CDR3 loop is CASGSLEAGGGYTF. CDR3 nucleotide sequence: TGTGCTAGTGGTTCGCTTGAGGCAGGGGGTGGCTACACCTTC.

This chain uses TRBV19 with TRBJ1-5; no clear D gene. Germline V lookup: CDR1 LNHDA, CDR2 SQIVND (reference sequence). V dropped 7 bases and J dropped 0 bases, with 13 bases sitting between them. The CDR3 runs to 15 residues. CDR3 residues: CASTPRRHSNQPQHF. In nucleotides, the CDR3 is TGTGCCAGTACTCCGCGCAGGCATAGCAATCAGCCCCAGCATTTT.